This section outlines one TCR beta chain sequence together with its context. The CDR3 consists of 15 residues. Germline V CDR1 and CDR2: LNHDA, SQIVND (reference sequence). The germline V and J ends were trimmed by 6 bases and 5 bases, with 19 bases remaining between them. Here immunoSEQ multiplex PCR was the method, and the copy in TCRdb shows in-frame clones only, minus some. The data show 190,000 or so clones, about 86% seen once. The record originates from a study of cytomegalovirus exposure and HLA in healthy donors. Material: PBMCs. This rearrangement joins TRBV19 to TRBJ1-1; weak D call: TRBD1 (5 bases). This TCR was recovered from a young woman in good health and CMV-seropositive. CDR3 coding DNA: TGTGCCAGTAGCCCGCAGGGAAGGAAGCTAACTGAAGCTTTCTTT. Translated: CASSPQGRKLTEAFF.